The 4 T cell receptor beta chains presented below share a single source sample, sequenced in a study of T-cell reconstitution after alpha-beta-depleted transplantation in children. Unique molecular identifiers were used to barcode this TCRbeta library. TCRdb re-analysed the PCR reads in MiXCR, keeping a single row per CDR3 protein. The data contain 800,000 to 1,000,000 distinct CDR3 sequences, less than 30% of them singletons. The sample was PBMCs, mostly from graft donor cells, taken 360 days after TCRalphabeta/CD19-depleted stem cell transplant. The receptors stem from a boy in the first two years of life who had a stem cell transplant for SCID, so the T cells may come from the graft donor.

The chain uses TRBV11-2 and TRBJ2-7, with TRBD1 as a possible D gene (6 bases). This CDR3 has 14 amino acids. CDR1 is SGHAT, CDR2 FQNNGV, per germline. Trimming took off 5 bases at V and 8 bases at J, with 19 bases between the two ends. CDR3 DNA: TGTGCCAGCAGCCGATGGGACACCTACCTCAAGCAGTACTTC. Amino acid sequence: CASSRWDTYLKQYF.

The genes are TRBV5-1 and TRBJ2-7; TRBD1 agrees at 9 bases. CDR1 and CDR2 (germline): SGHRS, YFSETQ. With 5 bases clipped from V and 1 base from J, the junction kept 13 bases outside the gene matches. The CDR3 consists of 17 residues. CDR3 amino acids: CASSSFPGTGRSYEQYF. Here the CDR3 DNA reads TGCGCCAGCAGTTCCTTTCCCGGGACAGGGAGATCCTACGAGCAGTACTTC.

This clonotype turned up a few times. The chain has TRBV12-3 or TRBV12-4 and TRBJ1-5; no definite D call. Trimming cost V 4 bases and J 0 bases, with 7 bases left between them. There are 14 residues in the CDR3. CDR3 amino acids: CASSYSPSNQPQHF. The CDR3, as DNA: TGTGCCAGCAGTTACAGTCCTAGCAATCAGCCCCAGCATTTT.

The chain combines TRBV5-1 with TRBJ2-3; 7 nucleotides match TRBD1. The CDR3 runs 15 residues. With 6 bases clipped from V and 4 bases from J, the junction kept 11 bases outside the gene matches. Looked up from germline, CDR1 is SGHRS and CDR2 is YFSETQ. The CDR3 DNA is TGCGCCAGCAAGCGACAGGGTACGGTGTCAGATACGCAGTATTTT. Its protein is CASKRQGTVSDTQYF.